This T cell receptor (beta chain) stems from a study of blood T cells in healthy people across ages. Primed by a sample-barcoded 5' primer and a J-beta primer mix, a second PCR proceeded for about 6 to 11 cycles. TCRdb ran MiXCR on the 5' RACE reads and lists one entry per CDR3 protein. The repertoire includes approximately 790,000 distinct CDR3 sequences, less than 80% of them detected once, and 25% to 35% sits in the top ten. Per germline, CDR1 SGHVS and CDR2 FQNEAQ. The V gene lost 11 bases and the J gene lost 4 bases, with 11 bases spanning the gap. The CDR3 has 11 amino acids. This chain links TRBV7-8 with TRBJ1-1; D is ambiguous. The source of this sequence is a man aged 30-40 years in good health. The sample comprised blood. For the CDR3, the DNA is TGTGCCTCCGAGATGGGCACTGAAGCTTTCTTT. It yields the protein CASEMGTEAFF.